This entry describes one TCR beta chain. The data belong to a study of neoadjuvant anti-PD-1 for oral cavity cancer. Assay used: immunoSEQ multiplex PCR; TCRdb lists only in-frame clones, some missing. Of about 62,000 clones listed, more than 60% are singletons. This CDR3 has 14 residues. The germline CDR1 and CDR2 sequences are MNHNS and SASEGT. V lost 6 bases to trimming and J lost 6 bases, with 14 bases between them. The chain links TRBV6-1 to TRBJ2-2; possibly TRBD1 for D (5 bases). Sequencing used PBMCs, obtained before nivolumab (anti-PD-1) treatment. The sequence came from a person between 35 and 79 years old with oral cavity squamous cell carcinoma. The CDR3 protein is CASRVDNSPGELFF. The CDR3 DNA is TGTGCCAGCAGGGTGGACAACTCGCCCGGGGAGCTGTTTTTT.